Listed below are T cell receptor beta chains from one sample, sequenced in a study of cytomegalovirus exposure and HLA in healthy donors. Clones were read by immunoSEQ multiplex PCR, and TCRdb kept only the in-frame ones, dropping some. The table has roughly 100,000 clones, less than 95% seen once; the top ten hold around 0.85%. Sequencing was done on a sample of PBMCs. The receptors come from a woman aged 18-30 years in good health and CMV-seronegative. Both conserved end residues are part of each CDR3. D genes are given only for firm matches. The size field is filled for only some rows; it gives once, few, many or a size class.

d_call j_call clone_size v_call cdr3_nt cdr3_aa
TRBD2 TRBJ2-3 - TRBV6-5 TGTGCCAGCAGCCTAGCGGGACCGATGACAGATACGCAGTATTTT CASSLAGPMTDTQYF
- TRBJ2-5 - TRBV18 TGTGCCAGCTCACAGGGGAACCAAGAGACCCAGTACTTC CASSQGNQETQYF
- TRBJ2-5 - TRBV19 TGTGCCAGTAGGGCGACAGATAAAGAGACCCAGTACTTC CASRATDKETQYF
TRBD2 TRBJ2-3 - TRBV30 TGTGCCTGGAGTAGCGGGGGAAACACAGATACGCAGTATTTT CAWSSGGNTDTQYF
- TRBJ2-7 - TRBV11-3 TGTGCCAGCAGCTTTTCTCGCGGGGCCTCCTACGAGCAGTACTTC CASSFSRGASYEQYF
TRBD1 TRBJ2-7 - TRBV14 TGTGCCAGCAGCCAGGATGACAGGGGGCGTTACGAGCAGTACTTC CASSQDDRGRYEQYF
TRBD2 TRBJ2-3 - TRBV10-3 TGTGCCATCAGTGATAGCGGGGAGAGCACAGATACGCAGTATTTT CAISDSGESTDTQYF
TRBD1 TRBJ2-7 - TRBV5-1 TGCGCCAGCAGCCCTACGGACAGGGGACGGGACGAGCAGTACTTC CASSPTDRGRDEQYF
- TRBJ1-4 few TRBV9 TGTGCCAGCAGCCCGAATTTCCGGGAAAAACTGTTTTTT CASSPNFREKLFF
TRBD2 TRBJ2-1 - TRBV19 TGTGCCAGTAGTTCCCGGGCTAGCGGTAACAATGAGCAGTTCTTC CASSSRASGNNEQFF
TRBD1 TRBJ2-5 - TRBV19 TGTGCCAGTTCGGACAGGGTACGCGAGACCCAGTACTTC CASSDRVRETQYF
- TRBJ1-5 - TRBV15 TGTGCCACCAAAATGAGATCTGATCAGCCCCAGCATTTT CATKMRSDQPQHF
- TRBJ2-7 - TRBV9 TGTGCCAGCAGCCCCTCAACAGCCTCCTACGAGCAGTACTTC CASSPSTASYEQYF
- TRBJ2-3 - TRBV7-9 TGTGCCAGCAGCTTCCCCCTTGGACAGACAGATACGCAGTATTTT CASSFPLGQTDTQYF
- TRBJ1-3 - TRBV12-5 TGTGCTAGTGGTTTGGTACGAGAACAGTCAGGAAACACCATATATTTT CASGLVREQSGNTIYF
- TRBJ1-1 - TRBV9 TGTGCCAGCAGCGTAGCTCCGGGACTCCAGCCTGAAGCTTTCTTT CASSVAPGLQPEAFF
- TRBJ1-2 - TRBV2 TGTGCCAGCAGTCCCGACCCACTCGGACTCTATGGCTACACCTTC CASSPDPLGLYGYTF
- TRBJ1-1 - TRBV11-2 TGTGCCAGCGATCGAGGCACTGAAGCTTTCTTT CASDRGTEAFF
- TRBJ1-1 - TRBV6-4 TGTGCCAGCAGGAGGGAGGGGGACACTGAAGCTTTCTTT CASRREGDTEAFF
TRBD1 TRBJ2-7 - TRBV27 TGTGCCAGCAGTTTACAGGGGACAGGGGGCCGTGAGCAGTACTTC CASSLQGTGGREQYF
TRBD1 TRBJ1-1 - TRBV30 TGTGCCTGGACAGGGGGTGATACTGAAGCTTTCTTT CAWTGGDTEAFF
TRBD2 TRBJ2-7 once TRBV14 TGTGCCAGCAGCCAAGAAGCGGGGTTCAGCTCCTACGAGCAGTACTTC CASSQEAGFSSYEQYF
TRBD1 TRBJ1-2 - TRBV10-3 TGTGCCATCAGTGAGTCAGCCGGGACAGCCTATGGCTACACCTTC CAISESAGTAYGYTF
TRBD2 TRBJ2-3 - TRBV5-1 TGCGCCAGCAGCTTTTTAGGGAGGGCCGCCGGGGCCACAGATACGCAGTATTTT CASSFLGRAAGATDTQYF
TRBD1 TRBJ1-2 - TRBV19 TGTGCCAGTAGATTTCGGCAGGGGGCTAACTATGGCTACACCTTC CASRFRQGANYGYTF
TRBD2 TRBJ2-3 - TRBV6-4 TGTGCCAGCAGGCCTAGCGGGGGCTCGGATACGCAGTATTTT CASRPSGGSDTQYF
- TRBJ2-7 - TRBV5-1 TGCGCCAGCAGCTTGGTATCTGCGGGAAACTACGAGCAGTACTTC CASSLVSAGNYEQYF
TRBD1 TRBJ2-7 - TRBV7-8 TGTGCCAGCAGCTTAGTCCTCGAGGCAGGGGGCACCTACGAGCAGTACTTC CASSLVLEAGGTYEQYF
- TRBJ2-7 - TRBV4-1 TGCGCCAGCAGCCAAGTTTCCAGGTCGTCCTACGAGCAGTACTTC CASSQVSRSSYEQYF
TRBD2 TRBJ2-1 few TRBV4-2 TGTGCCAGCAGCCACCAGCGGGGTAGTGAAAACAATGAGCAGTTCTTC CASSHQRGSENNEQFF
TRBD1 TRBJ1-1 - TRBV10-3 TGTGCCATCAGTGGGACAGGGAAGGGCACTGAAGCTTTCTTT CAISGTGKGTEAFF
- TRBJ2-7 - TRBV18 TGTGCCAGCTCACCGGGTTCGGGAGCCCCTTTGGAGCAGTACTTC CASSPGSGAPLEQYF
TRBD2 TRBJ2-2 - TRBV4-2 TGTGCCAGCAGCCAGACCCGACTAGCGAGGGGAAACACCGGGGAGCTGTTTTTT CASSQTRLARGNTGELFF
- TRBJ2-7 - TRBV10-3 TGTGCCACAGGGGGGCAGTGGGCCTACGAGCAGTACTTC CATGGQWAYEQYF
- TRBJ2-3 - TRBV11-3 TGTGCCAGCAGCTTTTCCCGGGGCGCGGGGACGCAGTATTTT CASSFSRGAGTQYF
- TRBJ1-1 - TRBV10-3 TGTGCCATCGGGCTCTCTACTGAAGCTTTCTTT CAIGLSTEAFF
TRBD1 TRBJ2-2 - TRBV18 TGTGCCAGCTCACCATCCGGGACAGGGAGGACCGGGGAGCTGTTTTTT CASSPSGTGRTGELFF
- TRBJ1-5 - TRBV10-2 TGCGCCAGCAGTGTGGGCAGTGTTCAGCCCCAGCATTTT CASSVGSVQPQHF
TRBD1 TRBJ1-2 - TRBV10-2 TGCGCCAGCAGGGGGACAGGGGAAGCCTATGGCTACACCTTC CASRGTGEAYGYTF
TRBD1 TRBJ2-7 once TRBV29-1 TGCAGCGGTGGTGAGACAGGGTTCGAGCAGTACTTC CSGGETGFEQYF
TRBD1 TRBJ1-2 - TRBV19 TGTGCCAGTAGTGCCGACAGGGGACGCGGCTACACCTTC CASSADRGRGYTF
- TRBJ1-2 - TRBV6-5 TGTGCCAGCAGTGAAGGGTCAGGGGTCTCTGGCTACACCTTC CASSEGSGVSGYTF
- TRBJ2-1 - TRBV4-1 TGCGCCAGCAGCCACCCCGGGAGTCCCCTCTACAATGAGCAGTTCTTC CASSHPGSPLYNEQFF
TRBD1 TRBJ1-5 - TRBV6-4 TGTGCCAGCAGTCCAGACAGGGGTCAGCCCCAGCATTTT CASSPDRGQPQHF
- TRBJ2-1 - TRBV6-1 TGTGCCAGCAGTGAAGCTTGGAGGGCCCCCTACAATGAGCAGTTCTTC CASSEAWRAPYNEQFF
- TRBJ2-7 - TRBV6-4 TGTGCCAGCAGTGAAGGGGGGGCCGAAAATAGCTACGAGCAGTACTTC CASSEGGAENSYEQYF
TRBD1 TRBJ1-1 - TRBV29-1 TGCAGCGTTGAGAAGGGACAGGGGAACACTGAAGCTTTCTTT CSVEKGQGNTEAFF
TRBD1 TRBJ1-5 once TRBV27 TGTGCCAGCAGGCGGGGACAGCTCAATCAGCCCCAGCATTTT CASRRGQLNQPQHF
TRBD2 TRBJ2-1 once TRBV7-2 TGTGCCAGCAGCTTAGAAGCTAGCGGGGTGAGGACCTACAATGAGCAGTTCTTC CASSLEASGVRTYNEQFF
- TRBJ1-4 - TRBV19 TGTGCCAGTAGTATAGACAGGGTCGGAAGTGAAAAACTGTTTTTT CASSIDRVGSEKLFF
TRBD1 TRBJ1-1 - TRBV5-6 TGTGCCAGCACCACTTCGACAGGGGCGGGCACTGAAGCTTTCTTT CASTTSTGAGTEAFF
- TRBJ2-1 - TRBV5-1 TGCGCCAGCAGCTTGGAAGGCGGGGCCACCTACAATGAGCAGTTCTTC CASSLEGGATYNEQFF
TRBD2 TRBJ2-7 - TRBV7-9 TGTGCCAGCACCCCACCGGGACTAGTTTTCTACGAGCAGTACTTC CASTPPGLVFYEQYF
TRBD1 TRBJ1-1 - TRBV6-6 TGTGCCAGCAGTTACGGGACAGGGGTTGCTGAAGCTTTCTTT CASSYGTGVAEAFF